The 27 T cell receptor beta chains given below trace back to one sample, sequenced in a study of blood T cell repertoires in COVID-19. Some clones are missing from TCRdb's copy, which holds only in-frame ones; the method was immunoSEQ multiplex PCR. The repertoire has more than 90,000 clones, about 92% of them found once; the top ten carry 4.5% to 6%. Sequenced input: peripheral blood. Receptors originate from a man aged 50 to 59 with active COVID-19.

This clone has a single count. The chain employs TRBV7-3 and TRBJ1-5, with TRBD1 matching over 10 bases. The trim removed 4 bases at V and 6 bases at J, leaving 18 bases unmatched. Germline values: CDR1 SGHTA, CDR2 FQGTGA. CDR3 size: 19 residues. The CDR3 bases are TGTGCCAGCAGCTCTATAGCCGGGACAGGGGCCAAACTGGGTCAGCCCCAGCATTTT. Protein product: CASSSIAGTGAKLGQPQHF.

The chain combines TRBV5-5 with TRBJ1-6; the match to TRBD1 covers 9 bases. In germline, CDR1 is SGHKS, CDR2 YYEKEE (reference sequence). Trimming at V came to 5 bases and at J to 5 bases, leaving 8 bases not matched to a gene. The CDR3 extends over 16 amino acids. The CDR3 region has the DNA TGTGCCAGCAGTACCGGACAGGGGTCGAATAATTCACCCCTCCACTTT. Encoded protein: CASSTGQGSNNSPLHF.

This chain connects TRBV7-8 to TRBJ2-2; TRBD2 matches at 11 bases. V was pared by 4 bases and J by 1 base, with 2 bases of the junction left unmatched. This CDR3 region has 16 residues. Germline CDR1 and CDR2: SGHVS and FQNEAQ. CDR3 nucleotide sequence: TGTGCCAGCAGCTCGGGACTAGCGGAGAACACCGGGGAGCTGTTTTTT. Protein sequence: CASSSGLAENTGELFF.

This clone has only one observation. The chain has TRBV27 and TRBJ2-5, with 11 positions matching TRBD2. V lost 6 bases, J lost 3 bases, and 3 bases stayed unmatched. Germline V gene sequence: CDR1 MNHEY, CDR2 SMNVEV (reference sequence). This CDR3 has 14 residues. The DNA for the CDR3 is TGTGCCAGCAGCCCGGGACTAGCGGAAGAGACCCAGTACTTC. Amino acids: CASSPGLAEETQYF.

This rearrangement joins TRBV5-1 to TRBJ2-3; TRBD1 matches at 11 bases. Trimming took 4 bases from V and 0 from J; bases not matched to a gene: 1. Germline CDR1 SGHRS, CDR2 YFSETQ. This CDR3 contains 15 residues. CDR3 nucleotides: TGCGCCAGCAGCGGGACAGGGGGGAGCACAGATACGCAGTATTTT. Amino acids: CASSGTGGSTDTQYF.

The chain joins TRBV6-6 to TRBJ1-5, with D maybe TRBD1 (5 bases). V was cut by 6 bases and J by 5 bases, with 17 bases left in between. The germline gives CDR1 MNHNY, CDR2 SVGAGI (reference sequence). CDR3 length equals 15 residues. CDR3 sequence (DNA): TGTGCCAGCAGCCCAGACAGTCCGGAAGATCAGCCCCAGCATTTT. This sequence encodes CASSPDSPEDQPQHF.

The V and J genes are TRBV12-3 or TRBV12-4 and TRBJ2-7; perhaps TRBD2 as D (6 bases). V lost 6 bases, J lost 3 bases, and 12 bases lay in between. The CDR3 is made up of 13 amino acids. This CDR3 reads CASRLAGLYEQYF. Here the CDR3 DNA reads TGTGCCAGCAGATTGGCGGGGCTCTACGAGCAGTACTTC.

The rearrangement uses TRBV5-1 and TRBJ2-5, with D uncertain. The germline V gene has CDR1 SGHRS and CDR2 YFSETQ. The CDR3 contains 13 residues. The germline V and J ends were trimmed by 0 bases and 7 bases, with 10 bases remaining between them. The CDR3 reads CASSLDEASTQYF. The CDR3 DNA reads TGCGCCAGCAGCTTGGATGAAGCCTCGACCCAGTACTTC.

V and J are TRBV7-9 and TRBJ1-4, with D unclear. The CDR3 loop spans 14 amino acids. V dropped 6 bases and J dropped 6 bases, with 14 bases sitting between them. Germline CDR1 SEHNR, CDR2 FQNEAQ (reference sequence). This CDR3 reads CASRDGPRDEKLFF. The CDR3 nucleotides are TGTGCCAGCAGGGACGGGCCGAGGGATGAAAAACTGTTTTTT.

V is TRBV28 and J is TRBJ2-7; 8 nucleotides line up with TRBD1. This CDR3 is built from 14 residues. Germline assignment: CDR1 MDHEN and CDR2 SYDVKM. V lost 6 bases, J lost 4 bases, and 8 bases stayed unmatched. CDR3 sequence: CASRWDRFGYEQYF. Here the CDR3 DNA reads TGTGCCAGCAGATGGGACAGGTTTGGGTACGAGCAGTACTTC.

The chain links TRBV21-1 to TRBJ2-2; TRBD2, the table's D call, was not compared with the DNA. TRBV21-1 is designated a pseudogene. This CDR3 has 16 amino acids. The CDR3 here is CASSTPGGRNTGELFF. CDR3 DNA sequence: TGTGCCAGCAGCACCCCGGGAGGCCGTAACACCGGGGAGCTGTTTTTT.

This chain joins TRBV29-1 and TRBJ1-1; 7 bases align to TRBD1. This CDR3 comprises 13 residues. Germline V gives CDR1 SQVTM, CDR2 ANQGSEA. With V trimmed by 7 bases and J by 4 bases, 9 bases remained unmatched. Here the CDR3 reads CSASRQGTTEAFF. The CDR3 bases are TGCAGCGCCTCAAGACAGGGCACCACTGAAGCTTTCTTT. Looking up the rest from reference TRBV29-1 and TRBJ1-1 gives the full variable domain: SAVISQKPSRDICQRGTSLTIQCQVDSQVTMMFWYRQQPGQSLTLIATANQGSEATYESGFVIDKFPISRPNLTFSTLTVSNMSPEDSSIYLCSASRQGTTEAFFGQGTRLTVV.

The chain carries TRBV19 and TRBJ1-5, with a tentative D call TRBD1 (5 bases). The CDR3 sequence is 14 residues long. Germline CDR1 reads LNHDA; CDR2 reads SQIVND (reference sequence). V was shortened by 7 bases and J by 4 bases, with 14 bases between the two germline ends. The DNA for the CDR3 is TGTGCCAGTACTCCTGGGGGGGGGAATCAGCCCCAGCATTTT. Residues: CASTPGGGNQPQHF.

The chain carries TRBV12-3 or TRBV12-4 and TRBJ1-2; the D gene is possibly TRBD1 (6 bases). Trimming stripped 6 bases from V and 5 bases from J, with 13 bases between. This CDR3 contains 13 residues. CDR3 nucleotides: TGTGCCAGCAGCTCCGGCAGGGGTTATGGCTACACCTTC. Its translation is CASSSGRGYGYTF.

This chain uses TRBV4-1 with TRBJ1-5, with D perhaps matching TRBD1 (5 bases). Trimming took off 1 base at V and 2 bases at J, with 15 bases between the two ends. This CDR3 comprises 17 residues. CDR1 is MGHRA and CDR2 is YSYEKL in the germline V gene. In nucleotides, the CDR3 is TGCGCCAGCAGCCAAGCGGCCGGGGCGGGGGGCAATCAGCCCCAGCATTTT. Encoded protein: CASSQAAGAGGNQPQHF.

J is TRBJ1-4 and V is TRBV19; TRBD1 matches at 7 bases. The CDR3 has 15 amino acids. The V and J ends lost 1 base and 3 bases, in that order; junction bases with no gene match: 2. Looked up from germline, CDR1 is LNHDA and CDR2 is SQIVND (reference sequence). CDR3 DNA: TGTGCCAGTAGTATAGCCGGGACAGCTAATGAAAAACTGTTTTTT. Translated: CASSIAGTANEKLFF.

The V call is TRBV2, the J call TRBJ2-7; the D is unclear. V lost 5 bases and J lost 6, with 8 bases in between. The CDR3 runs to 11 residues. Germline V gene lookup returns CDR1 SNHLY and CDR2 FYNNEI. CDR3: CASSFLGEQYF. The CDR3, as DNA: TGTGCCAGCAGTTTCCTCGGCGAGCAGTACTTC.

CDR3 sequence (DNA): TGTGCCAGCAGCCAGAGCGGGGACGTCTACGAGCAGTACTTC. Protein sequence: CASSQSGDVYEQYF. The gene calls are TRBV7-9 and TRBJ2-7; 7 nucleotides match TRBD2. Germline CDR1 SEHNR, CDR2 FQNEAQ (reference sequence). V dropped 5 bases and J dropped 3; count of bases not matched to a gene: 7. This CDR3 is 14 amino acids long.

The sample holds a few counts of this clone. The V and J genes are TRBV7-8 and TRBJ1-1; D is uncertain. The CDR3 sequence is 12 residues long. V lost 6 bases, J lost 4 bases, and 9 bases lay in between. The germline V gene has CDR1 SGHVS and CDR2 FQNEAQ. The CDR3 sequence: CASSGESTEAFF. For the CDR3, the DNA is TGTGCCAGCAGTGGGGAGAGCACTGAAGCTTTCTTT.

In this sample, this clone turned up once. V gene TRBV28 combines with J gene TRBJ2-7; D remains unclear. Germline V gene lookup returns CDR1 MDHEN and CDR2 SYDVKM. The CDR3 sequence is 13 residues long. Trimming pared 4 bases from V and 2 bases from J, leaving 9 bases between. The CDR3: CASSSLSPYEQYF. DNA of the CDR3: TGTGCCAGCAGTTCGCTAAGCCCCTACGAGCAGTACTTC.

The J gene is TRBJ2-4, the V gene TRBV5-1, with D tentatively TRBD1 (5 bases). The germline V gene has CDR1 SGHRS and CDR2 YFSETQ. V was pared by 0 bases and J by 5 bases, with 12 bases between. The CDR3 consists of 15 residues. The CDR3 sequence is CASSLGGTVENIQYF. As DNA, the CDR3 is TGCGCCAGCAGCTTGGGGGGCACAGTCGAAAACATTCAGTACTTC.

This clone was seen a few times. The V and J genes are TRBV18 and TRBJ1-5; weak D call: TRBD1 (6 bases). Trimming pared 5 bases from V and 6 bases from J, leaving 14 bases between. The V gene's germline CDR1 is KGHSH and CDR2 LQKENI. This CDR3 has 14 residues. CDR3 nucleotides: TGTGCCAGCTCAATGGACAGTTTGGGTCAGCCCCAGCATTTT. Residues: CASSMDSLGQPQHF.

This chain joins TRBV21-1 and TRBJ2-7; the DNA was not compared with TRBD2, the D call given in the table. TRBV21-1 is termed a pseudogene. This CDR3 has 15 amino acids. As DNA, the CDR3 is TGTGCCAGCAGCCCCTCGGGTGGTAGTAGCCACGAGCAGTACTTC. It specifies CASSPSGGSSHEQYF.

J is TRBJ1-2 and V is TRBV7-9; TRBD1 aligns across 9 bases. This CDR3 comprises 15 residues. J gave up 8 bases and V 4 bases, and 11 bases lay outside the gene matches. Looked up from germline, CDR1 is SEHNR and CDR2 is FQNEAQ (reference sequence). DNA for the CDR3: TGTGCCAGCAGCTCACTCCCCCGGGACAGGGAAGGCTACACCTTC. Translating gives CASSSLPRDREGYTF.

This clone is medium-sized by share. DNA for the CDR3: TGTGCCAGCTCACCAGGGAGCTCCTATAATTCACCCCTCCACTTT. Its translation: CASSPGSSYNSPLHF. The chain uses TRBV18 and TRBJ1-6; no clear D. V was clipped by 2 bases and J by 0 bases, with 5 bases between them. CDR3 size: 15 residues. Per germline, CDR1 KGHSH and CDR2 LQKENI.

The chain has TRBV3-1 (or the pseudogene TRBV3-2) and TRBJ2-3; 8 bases map to TRBD2. The CDR3 is made up of 16 amino acids. After removal of 4 bases from V and 2 bases from J, the junction contained 8 bases not matched to a gene. Germline CDR1 reads LGHDT; CDR2 reads YNNKEL (reference sequence). The CDR3 here is CASSPPLAEYTDTQYF. In DNA form, the CDR3 reads TGTGCCAGCAGCCCCCCACTAGCGGAGTACACAGATACGCAGTATTTT.

The chain couples TRBV27 to TRBJ2-1; 10 positions agree with TRBD2. V dropped 7 bases and J dropped 6; count of bases not matched to a gene: 6. The CDR3 runs to 14 residues. Germline CDR1 and CDR2: MNHEY and SMNVEV (reference sequence). CDR3 loop: CASTGLAEGNEQFF. The CDR3 region has the DNA TGTGCCAGCACCGGACTAGCGGAGGGCAATGAGCAGTTCTTC.